This TCR beta chain comes out of a study of CD8 T cells in Susac syndrome. The V gene's germline CDR1 is SQVTM and CDR2 ANQGSEA. V gave up 7 bases and J gave up 0 bases; unmatched junction bases: 8. CDR3 size: 16 residues. The RNA input was about 0.5 to 1 ug, and it was reverse transcribed with random hexamers. TCRdb independently ran MiXCR on the immunoSEQ multiplex PCR reads; one entry per CDR3 protein. The data contain around 85,000 distinct CDR3 sequences, 95% of them singletons. Negative isolation yielded CD8+ and CD4+ T cells; FACS enriched TEMRA cells. Input material: CD8+ T cells from PBMCs. The source is a human donor with Susac syndrome. The chain combines TRBV29-1 with TRBJ2-1, with TRBD2 matching 11 bases. CDR3 sequence: CSATIAGGSSYNEQFF. The CDR3 DNA reads TGCAGCGCTACTATAGCGGGAGGGAGCTCCTACAATGAGCAGTTCTTC.